This entry lists 8 T cell receptor beta chains sequenced from one sample in a study of STAT5B mutations in CD4+ large granular lymphocyte leukemia. The table came from immunoSEQ multiplex PCR; TCRdb's copy has only in-frame clones and leaves some out. The profile covers roughly 40,000 clones, with about 86% appearing a single time and around 3% taken by the ten largest. The sequenced sample consisted of CD4+ T cells from blood buffy coats. These receptors all come from a human donor in good health.

V is TRBV7-2 and J is TRBJ2-5; possible D gene TRBD2, 6 bases. Trimming stripped 3 bases from V and 0 bases from J, with 8 bases between. Germline loops: CDR1 SGHTA, CDR2 FQGNSA. The CDR3 consists of 14 residues. Here the CDR3 reads CASSLGGNQETQYF. The CDR3 region has the DNA TGTGCCAGCAGCTTGGGCGGGAACCAAGAGACCCAGTACTTC.

The chain couples TRBV2 to TRBJ1-5; 7 bases fit TRBD1. The CDR3 sequence is 14 residues long. Germline CDR1 and CDR2: SNHLY and FYNNEI. Trimming removed 1 base from V and 6 bases from J; junction bases left unmatched: 3. CDR3 loop: CASSEEQGIQPQHF. The CDR3 DNA sequence: TGTGCCAGCAGTGAAGAACAGGGGATTCAGCCCCAGCATTTT.

CDR3 sequence: CASSSAGGSNGYTF. The CDR3 DNA follows: TGTGCCAGCAGTTCCGCAGGGGGTAGTAATGGCTACACCTTC. The chain combines TRBV27 with TRBJ1-2; 7 bases line up with TRBD1. With V trimmed by 4 bases and J by 6 bases, 8 bases remained unmatched. Germline assignment: CDR1 MNHEY and CDR2 SMNVEV (reference sequence). The CDR3 extends over 14 amino acids.

The chain is built from TRBV5-1 and TRBJ2-3; 8 nucleotides line up with TRBD2. The CDR3 contains 15 residues. Germline V gives CDR1 SGHRS, CDR2 YFSETQ. After removal of 6 bases from V and 8 bases from J, the junction contained 14 bases not matched to a gene. CDR3 protein: CASNQAGDEWGTQYF. CDR3 DNA sequence: TGCGCCAGCAACCAAGCGGGAGATGAATGGGGTACGCAGTATTTT.

J is TRBJ1-5 and V is TRBV5-7, with D perhaps TRBD1 (5 bases). TRBV5-7 is filed as an ORF, its function uncertain. The CDR3 runs to 15 residues. V gave up 2 bases and J gave up 1 base, with 10 bases separating them. The CDR3 bases are TGTGCCAGCAGCTTTGGGGGGTCGAGCAATCAGCCCCAGCATTTT. Its protein product is CASSFGGSSNQPQHF.

This clone was seen a single time. V usage is TRBV6-5 and J usage is TRBJ2-7, with 13 bases aligning to TRBD2. Germline CDR1 MNHEY, CDR2 SVGAGI. Unmatched junction bases numbered 8, after V lost 6 bases and J lost 6 bases. This CDR3 region has 15 residues. The CDR3 loop reads CASRRGLAGVREQYF. Written as DNA, the CDR3 is TGTGCCAGCAGACGAGGACTAGCGGGAGTTCGCGAGCAGTACTTC.

This clone was seen only once. The CDR3 protein is CASSRQTSDKETQYF. The CDR3 DNA reads TGCGCCAGCAGCCGACAGACTAGCGATAAAGAGACCCAGTACTTC. The chain uses TRBV4-3 and TRBJ2-5, with 8 nucleotides matching TRBD2. Looked up from germline, CDR1 is LGHNA and CDR2 is YSLEER. The CDR3 spans 15 residues. Germline trimming cut 4 bases from V and 3 bases from J; bases unmatched to any gene: 7.

The chain joins TRBV7-9 to TRBJ2-1; no clear D. V was clipped by 1 base and J by 12 bases, with 10 bases between them. This CDR3 contains 12 residues. Per the germline V gene, CDR1 is SEHNR and CDR2 is FQNEAQ (reference sequence). This CDR3 reads CASSLGEGGQFF. The CDR3 coding sequence is TGTGCCAGCAGCTTAGGGGAAGGTGGGCAGTTCTTC.